This T cell receptor beta chain was identified in a study of CD8 T cells in Susac syndrome. V lost 6 bases and J 4 bases, leaving 14 bases between the germline ends. This CDR3 comprises 14 residues. Random hexamers were used to reverse transcribe 0.5 to 1 ug of RNA. A single record per CDR3 protein comes from TCRdb applying MiXCR to the immunoSEQ multiplex PCR reads. The sample carries 150,000 to 200,000 distinct CDR3 sequences, 75% to 95% recorded once. TEMRA cells were FACS-enriched, and CD8+ and CD4+ T cells were isolated negatively. This chain links TRBV12-3 or TRBV12-4 with TRBJ2-3; D possibly corresponds to TRBD1 (6 bases). This receptor was taken from a human donor with Susac syndrome. Source material: CD4+ T cells from PBMCs. CDR3 region: CASSPRYRADTQYF. The CDR3 DNA reads as TGTGCCAGCAGCCCCCGATACAGGGCAGATACGCAGTATTTT.